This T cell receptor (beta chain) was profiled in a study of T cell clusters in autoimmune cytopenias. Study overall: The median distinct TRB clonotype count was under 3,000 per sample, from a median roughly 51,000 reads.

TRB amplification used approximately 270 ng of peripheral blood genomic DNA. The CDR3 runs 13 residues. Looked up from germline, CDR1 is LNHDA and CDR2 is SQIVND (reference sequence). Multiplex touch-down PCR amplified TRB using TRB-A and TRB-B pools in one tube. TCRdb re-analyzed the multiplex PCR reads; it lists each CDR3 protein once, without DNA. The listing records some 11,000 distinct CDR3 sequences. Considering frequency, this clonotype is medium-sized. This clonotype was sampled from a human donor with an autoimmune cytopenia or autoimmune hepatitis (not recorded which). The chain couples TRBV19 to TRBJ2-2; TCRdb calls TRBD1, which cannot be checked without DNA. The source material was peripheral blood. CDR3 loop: CASSIPGTGELFF.